The clone carrying this TCR beta chain was counted a few times. Its antigen is unidentified. The CDR3 has 15 amino acids. The ends lost 4 bases at V and 4 bases at J; junction bases unmatched: 6. The germline V gene has CDR1 MGHDK and CDR2 SYGVNS. Constant-region reverse primers amplified full-length variable regions, followed by semi-nested Nested Universal Primer A PCR. TCRdb analysed the 5' RACE reads with MiXCR anew, one entry per CDR3 protein. The sample includes about 32,000 distinct CDR3 sequences, more than 20% seen only once; the top ten take approximately 2.4%. The sorted Tregs were CD4+CD25+CD127-/low cells. Study-level results: Tumor Treg TCRs overlapped most with tumor naive CD4+ cells. Whole repertoires were not studied in the larger cohort, only one V-J beta rearrangement. Tumor memory CD4+ T cell TCR gene usage was found to cluster with blood and lymph node memory CD4+ cells and with lymph node naive CD4+ cells.

The chain has TRBV25-1 and TRBJ2-1, with 8 bases matching TRBD2. This receptor was taken from a female donor with breast cancer. The source material was tumor-infiltrating Tregs sorted from the breast tumor. The CDR3 region has the DNA TGTGCCAGCAGTGGAACTAGCGGCTCTTACAATGAGCAGTTCTTC. This gives the protein CASSGTSGSYNEQFF. The full variable domain, with the rest looked up from reference TRBV25-1 and TRBJ2-1, is EADIYQTPRYLVIGTGKKITLECSQTMGHDKMYWYQQDPGMELHLIHYSYGVNSTEKGDLSSESTVSRIRTEHFPLTLESARPSHTSQYLCASSGTSGSYNEQFFGPGTRLTVL.